This note documents a single T cell receptor beta chain sequence. The antigen remains undetermined. Germline CDR1 MNHNS, CDR2 SASEGT. The CDR3 extends over 14 amino acids. The V and J ends lost 5 bases and 4 bases, in that order; junction bases with no gene match: 7. The data were obtained in a study of response to subunit inactivated influenza vaccine. TCRdb reprocessed the RT-PCR reads via MiXCR and lists one record per CDR3 protein. The data contain 700,000 to 800,000 distinct CDR3 sequences, roughly 20% of them seen just once; the ten biggest clones take up roughly a tenth. Overall study results and limits: The study's authors posited that every seasonal influenza vaccination enlists few new T cells.

This chain joins TRBV6-1 and TRBJ2-5, with 7 bases identical to TRBD1. This material consisted of PBMCs from blood, taken roughly 5 days after vaccination. This clonotype was sampled from a man aged 50-60 years who received an inactivated influenza vaccine. CDR3 region: CASSQTGKGETQYF. The CDR3 DNA reads TGTGCCAGCAGTCAGACAGGGAAGGGAGAGACCCAGTACTTC.